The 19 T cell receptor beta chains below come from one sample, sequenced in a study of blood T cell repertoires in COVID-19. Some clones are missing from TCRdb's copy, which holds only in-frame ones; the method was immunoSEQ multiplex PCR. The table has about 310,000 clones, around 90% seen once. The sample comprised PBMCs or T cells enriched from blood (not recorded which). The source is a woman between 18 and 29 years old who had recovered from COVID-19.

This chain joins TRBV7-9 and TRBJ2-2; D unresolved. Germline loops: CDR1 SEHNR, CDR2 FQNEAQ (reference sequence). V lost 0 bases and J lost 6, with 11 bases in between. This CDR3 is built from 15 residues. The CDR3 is CASSLARLRAGELFF. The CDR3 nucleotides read TGTGCCAGCAGCTTAGCGCGGTTACGGGCCGGGGAGCTGTTTTTT.

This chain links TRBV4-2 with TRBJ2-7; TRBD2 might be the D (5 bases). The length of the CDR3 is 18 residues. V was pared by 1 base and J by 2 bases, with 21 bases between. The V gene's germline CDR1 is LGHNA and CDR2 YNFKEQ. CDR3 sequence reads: CASSQGAPGMEYAYEQYF. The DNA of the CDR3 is TGTGCCAGCAGCCAAGGAGCCCCGGGGATGGAGTATGCCTACGAGCAGTACTTC.

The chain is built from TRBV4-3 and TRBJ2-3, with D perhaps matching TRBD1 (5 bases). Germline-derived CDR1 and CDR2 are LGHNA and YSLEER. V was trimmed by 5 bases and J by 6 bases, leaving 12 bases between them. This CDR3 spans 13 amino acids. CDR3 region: CASSYRMMDTQYF. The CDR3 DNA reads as TGCGCCAGCAGCTACAGGATGATGGATACGCAGTATTTT.

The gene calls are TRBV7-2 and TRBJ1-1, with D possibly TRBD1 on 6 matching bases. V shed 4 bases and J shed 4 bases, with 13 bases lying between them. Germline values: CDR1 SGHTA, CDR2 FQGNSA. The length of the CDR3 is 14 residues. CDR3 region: CASSSRTVGTEAFF. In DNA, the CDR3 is TGTGCCAGCAGCTCGAGGACAGTTGGCACTGAAGCTTTCTTT.

The CDR3, as DNA: TGTGCCAGTAGTATAGGAACAGGGATGACTGAAGCTTTCTTT. It encodes CASSIGTGMTEAFF. This sequence joins TRBV19 and TRBJ1-1; tentative D call: TRBD1 (6 bases). The germline V gene encodes CDR1 LNHDA and CDR2 SQIVND (reference sequence). V lost 1 base to trimming and J lost 5 bases, with 11 bases between them. This CDR3 contains 14 residues.

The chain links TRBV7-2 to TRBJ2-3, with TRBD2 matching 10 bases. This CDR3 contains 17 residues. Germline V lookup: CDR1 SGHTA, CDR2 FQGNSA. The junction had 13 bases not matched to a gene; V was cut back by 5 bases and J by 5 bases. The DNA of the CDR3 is TGTGCCAGCAGCGGAAGGTTTAGCGGGGGGCAAGGAGATACGCAGTATTTT. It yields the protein CASSGRFSGGQGDTQYF. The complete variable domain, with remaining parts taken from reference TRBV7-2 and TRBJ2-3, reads GAGVSQSPSNKVTEKGKDVELRCDPISGHTALYWYRQSLGQGLEFLIYFQGNSAPDKSGLPSDRFSAERTGGSVSTLTIQRTQQEDSAVYLCASSGRFSGGQGDTQYFGPGTRLTVL.

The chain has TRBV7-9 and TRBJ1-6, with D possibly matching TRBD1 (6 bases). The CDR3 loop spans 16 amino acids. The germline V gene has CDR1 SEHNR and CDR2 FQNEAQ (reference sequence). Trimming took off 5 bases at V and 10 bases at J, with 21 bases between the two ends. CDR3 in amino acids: CASSPGLQGSLSPLHF. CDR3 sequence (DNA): TGTGCCAGCAGCCCAGGTTTACAGGGTTCGTTGTCACCCCTCCACTTT.

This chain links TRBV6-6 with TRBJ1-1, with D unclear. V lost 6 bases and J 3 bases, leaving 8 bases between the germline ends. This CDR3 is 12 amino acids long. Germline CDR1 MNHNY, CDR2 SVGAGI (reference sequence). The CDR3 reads CASRYVDTEAFF. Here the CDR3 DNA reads TGTGCCAGCAGGTATGTCGACACTGAAGCTTTCTTT.

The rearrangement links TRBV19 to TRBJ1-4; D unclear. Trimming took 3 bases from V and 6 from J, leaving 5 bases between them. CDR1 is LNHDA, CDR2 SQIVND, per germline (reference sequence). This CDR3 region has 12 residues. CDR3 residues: CASSIVYEKLFF. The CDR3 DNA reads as TGTGCCAGTAGTATTGTATATGAAAAACTGTTTTTT.

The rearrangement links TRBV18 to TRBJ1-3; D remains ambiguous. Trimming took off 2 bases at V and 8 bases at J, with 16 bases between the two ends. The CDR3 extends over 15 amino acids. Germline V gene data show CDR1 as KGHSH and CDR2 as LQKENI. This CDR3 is CASSPSTLSGHTIYF. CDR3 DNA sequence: TGTGCCAGCTCACCATCGACCCTCTCGGGTCACACCATATATTTT.

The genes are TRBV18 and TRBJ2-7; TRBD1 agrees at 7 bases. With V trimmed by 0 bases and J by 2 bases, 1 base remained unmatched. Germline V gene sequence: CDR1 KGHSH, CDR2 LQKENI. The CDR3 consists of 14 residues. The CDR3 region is CASSPPQGPYEQYF. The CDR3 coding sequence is TGTGCCAGCTCACCACCACAGGGGCCCTACGAGCAGTACTTC.

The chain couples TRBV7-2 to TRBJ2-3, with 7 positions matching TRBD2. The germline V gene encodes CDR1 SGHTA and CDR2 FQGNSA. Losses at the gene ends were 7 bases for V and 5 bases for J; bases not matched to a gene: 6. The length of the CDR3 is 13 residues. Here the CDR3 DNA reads TGTGCCAGCATGCGCGGGGGAGTAGATACGCAGTATTTT. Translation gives CASMRGGVDTQYF.

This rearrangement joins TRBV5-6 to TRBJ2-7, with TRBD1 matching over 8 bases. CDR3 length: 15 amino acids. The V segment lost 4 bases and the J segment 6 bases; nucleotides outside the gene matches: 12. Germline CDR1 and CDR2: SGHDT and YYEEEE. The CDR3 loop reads CASSTRTGQGGEQYF. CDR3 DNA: TGTGCCAGCAGCACCCGAACAGGACAGGGTGGCGAGCAGTACTTC.

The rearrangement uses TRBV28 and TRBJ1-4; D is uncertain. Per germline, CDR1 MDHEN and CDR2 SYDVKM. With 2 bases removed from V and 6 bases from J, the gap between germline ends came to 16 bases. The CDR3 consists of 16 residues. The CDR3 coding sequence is TGTGCCAGCAGTTTAGAAACGGGGATGGTTTATGAAAAACTGTTTTTT. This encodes CASSLETGMVYEKLFF.

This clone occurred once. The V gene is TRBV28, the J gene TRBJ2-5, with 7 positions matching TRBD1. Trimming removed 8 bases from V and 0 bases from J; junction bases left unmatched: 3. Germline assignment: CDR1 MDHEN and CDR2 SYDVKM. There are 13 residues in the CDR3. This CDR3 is CASLTGNQETQYF. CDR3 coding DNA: TGTGCCAGCTTGACAGGGAACCAAGAGACCCAGTACTTC.

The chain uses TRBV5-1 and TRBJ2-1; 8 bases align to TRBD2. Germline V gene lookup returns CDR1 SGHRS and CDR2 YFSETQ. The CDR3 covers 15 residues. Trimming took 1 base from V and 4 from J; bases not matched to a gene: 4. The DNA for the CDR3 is TGCGCCAGCAGCTTGCAGCGGGAGTCTTACAATGAGCAGTTCTTC. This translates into CASSLQRESYNEQFF.

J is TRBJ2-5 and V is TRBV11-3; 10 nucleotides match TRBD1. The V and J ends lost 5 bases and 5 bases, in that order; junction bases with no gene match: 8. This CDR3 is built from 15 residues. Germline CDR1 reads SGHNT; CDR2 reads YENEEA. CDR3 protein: CASSQGQGIFETQYF. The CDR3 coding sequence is TGTGCCAGCAGCCAGGGACAGGGGATCTTTGAGACCCAGTACTTC.

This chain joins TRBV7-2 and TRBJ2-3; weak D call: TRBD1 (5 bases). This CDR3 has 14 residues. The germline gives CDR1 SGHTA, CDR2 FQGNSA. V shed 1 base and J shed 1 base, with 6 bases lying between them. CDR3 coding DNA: TGTGCCAGCAGCTTAGTCAGGGGCACAGATACGCAGTATTTT. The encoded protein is CASSLVRGTDTQYF.

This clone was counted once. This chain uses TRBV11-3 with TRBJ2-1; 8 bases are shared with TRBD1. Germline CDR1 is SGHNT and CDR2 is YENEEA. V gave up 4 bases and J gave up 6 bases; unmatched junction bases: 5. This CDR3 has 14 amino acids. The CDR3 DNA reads TGTGCCAGCAGCTCGCGACAGGGGTTCAATGAGCAGTTCTTC. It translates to CASSSRQGFNEQFF.